The sequence of this TCR beta chain was determined in a study of CD8 T cells in Susac syndrome. Study-wide points: The authors acknowledged that the study's TCR sequencing and HLA analysis involved relatively few individuals.

Turning to this clonotype: Its antigen is undetermined.

The authors reverse transcribed roughly 0.5 to 1 ug RNA with random hexamers. One entry per CDR3 protein results from TCRdb running MiXCR on the immunoSEQ multiplex PCR reads. Of around 79,000 distinct CDR3 sequences listed, approximately 94% were seen once; the top ten hold about 0.5%. The CDR3 runs 14 residues. CDR1 and CDR2 (germline): SGHTA, FQGNSA. The V segment lost 1 base and the J segment 6 bases; nucleotides outside the gene matches: 0. What was sequenced was CD8+ T cells from PBMCs. The TCR sequence derives from a human donor with Susac syndrome. The chain employs TRBV7-2 and TRBJ1-5; 10 positions match TRBD1. CDR3 coding DNA: TGTGCCAGCAGCTTAGGGGACAGGGGTCAGCCCCAGCATTTT. Translating it yields CASSLGDRGQPQHF. The full variable domain, completed using reference TRBV7-2 and TRBJ1-5, is GAGVSQSPSNKVTEKGKDVELRCDPISGHTALYWYRQSLGQGLEFLIYFQGNSAPDKSGLPSDRFSAERTGGSVSTLTIQRTQQEDSAVYLCASSLGDRGQPQHFGDGTRLSIL.